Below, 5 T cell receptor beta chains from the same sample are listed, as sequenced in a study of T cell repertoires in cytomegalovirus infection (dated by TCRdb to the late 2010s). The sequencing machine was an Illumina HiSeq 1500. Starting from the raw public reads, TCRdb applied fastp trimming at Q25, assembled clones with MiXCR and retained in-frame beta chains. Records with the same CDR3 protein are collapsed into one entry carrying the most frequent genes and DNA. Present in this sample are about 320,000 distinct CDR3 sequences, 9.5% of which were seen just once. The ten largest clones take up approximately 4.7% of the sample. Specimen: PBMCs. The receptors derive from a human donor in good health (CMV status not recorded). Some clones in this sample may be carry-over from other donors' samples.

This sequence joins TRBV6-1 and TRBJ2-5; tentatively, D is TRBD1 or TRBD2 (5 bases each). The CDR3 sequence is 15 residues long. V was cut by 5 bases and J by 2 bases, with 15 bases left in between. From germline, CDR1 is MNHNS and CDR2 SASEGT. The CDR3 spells CASSSLGEKQETQYF. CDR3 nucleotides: TGTGCCAGCAGTTCGTTGGGGGAGAAGCAAGAGACCCAGTACTTC.

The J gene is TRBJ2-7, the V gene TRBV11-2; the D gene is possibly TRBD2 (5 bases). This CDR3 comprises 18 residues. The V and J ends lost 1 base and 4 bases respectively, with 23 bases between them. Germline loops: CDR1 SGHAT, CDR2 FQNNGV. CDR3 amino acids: CASSLVKPRASFWYEQYF. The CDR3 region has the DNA TGTGCCAGCAGCTTAGTTAAGCCAAGGGCTAGCTTTTGGTACGAGCAGTACTTC.

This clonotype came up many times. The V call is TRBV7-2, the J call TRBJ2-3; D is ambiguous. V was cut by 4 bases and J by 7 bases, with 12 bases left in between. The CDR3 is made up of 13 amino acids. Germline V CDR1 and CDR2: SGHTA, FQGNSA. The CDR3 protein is CASSSRYSNTQYF. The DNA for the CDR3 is TGTGCCAGCAGCTCCAGGTACTCGAATACGCAGTATTTT.

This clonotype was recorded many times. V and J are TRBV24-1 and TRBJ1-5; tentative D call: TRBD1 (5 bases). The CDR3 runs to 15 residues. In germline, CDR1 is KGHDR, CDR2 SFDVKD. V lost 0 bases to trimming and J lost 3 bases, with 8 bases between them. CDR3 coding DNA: TGTGCCACCAGTGATTTGCGGGGGGACAATCAGCCCCAGCATTTT. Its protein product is CATSDLRGDNQPQHF.

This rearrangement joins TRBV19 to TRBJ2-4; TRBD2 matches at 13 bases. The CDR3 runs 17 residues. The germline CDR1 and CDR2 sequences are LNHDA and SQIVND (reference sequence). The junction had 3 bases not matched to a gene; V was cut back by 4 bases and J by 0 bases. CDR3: CASSRGLAGVAKNIQYF. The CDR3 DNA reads TGTGCCAGTAGTAGAGGACTAGCGGGAGTAGCCAAAAACATTCAGTACTTC.